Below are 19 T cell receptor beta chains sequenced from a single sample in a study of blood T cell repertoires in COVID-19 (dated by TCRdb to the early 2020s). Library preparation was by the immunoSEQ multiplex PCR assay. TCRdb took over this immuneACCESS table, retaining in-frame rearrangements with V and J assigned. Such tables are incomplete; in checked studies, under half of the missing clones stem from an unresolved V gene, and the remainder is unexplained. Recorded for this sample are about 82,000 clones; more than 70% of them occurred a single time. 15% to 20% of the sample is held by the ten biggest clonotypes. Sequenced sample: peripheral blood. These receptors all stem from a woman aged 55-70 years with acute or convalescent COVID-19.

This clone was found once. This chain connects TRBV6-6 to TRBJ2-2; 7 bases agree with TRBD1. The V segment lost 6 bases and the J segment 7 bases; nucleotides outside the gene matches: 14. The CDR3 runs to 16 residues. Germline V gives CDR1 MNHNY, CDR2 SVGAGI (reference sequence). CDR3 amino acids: CASSRKQGQLGGELFF. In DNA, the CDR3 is TGTGCCAGCAGCCGTAAACAGGGGCAGTTGGGCGGGGAGCTGTTTTTT.

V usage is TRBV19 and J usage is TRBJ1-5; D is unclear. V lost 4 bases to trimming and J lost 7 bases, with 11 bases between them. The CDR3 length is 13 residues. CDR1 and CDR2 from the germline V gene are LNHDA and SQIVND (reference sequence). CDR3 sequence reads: CASSTPTQQPQHF. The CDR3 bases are TGTGCCAGTAGTACCCCCACGCAGCAGCCCCAGCATTTT.

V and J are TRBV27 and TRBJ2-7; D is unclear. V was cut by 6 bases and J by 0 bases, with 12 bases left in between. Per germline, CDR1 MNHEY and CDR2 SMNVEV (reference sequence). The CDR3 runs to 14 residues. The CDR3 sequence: CASRSPRSSYEQYF. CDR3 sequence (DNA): TGTGCCAGCAGATCCCCCCGCAGCTCCTACGAGCAGTACTTC.

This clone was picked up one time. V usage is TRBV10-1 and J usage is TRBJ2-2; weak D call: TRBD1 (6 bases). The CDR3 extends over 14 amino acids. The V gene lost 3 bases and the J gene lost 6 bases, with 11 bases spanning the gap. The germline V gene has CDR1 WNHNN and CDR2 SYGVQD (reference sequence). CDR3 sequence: CASSEPRGPGELFF. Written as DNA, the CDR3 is TGCGCCAGCAGTGAACCCAGGGGTCCCGGGGAGCTGTTTTTT.

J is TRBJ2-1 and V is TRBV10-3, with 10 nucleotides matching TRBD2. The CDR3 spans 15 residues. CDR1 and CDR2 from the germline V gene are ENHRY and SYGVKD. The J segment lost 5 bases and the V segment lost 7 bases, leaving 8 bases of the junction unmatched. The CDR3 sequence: CAINDLAGAHNEQFF. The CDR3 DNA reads TGTGCCATCAATGACCTAGCGGGAGCCCACAATGAGCAGTTCTTC.

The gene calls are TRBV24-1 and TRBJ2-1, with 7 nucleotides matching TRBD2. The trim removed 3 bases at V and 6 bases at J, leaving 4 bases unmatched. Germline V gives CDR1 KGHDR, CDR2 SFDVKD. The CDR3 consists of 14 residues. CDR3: CATSDQLAINEQFF. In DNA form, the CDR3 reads TGTGCCACCAGTGATCAACTAGCGATCAATGAGCAGTTCTTC.

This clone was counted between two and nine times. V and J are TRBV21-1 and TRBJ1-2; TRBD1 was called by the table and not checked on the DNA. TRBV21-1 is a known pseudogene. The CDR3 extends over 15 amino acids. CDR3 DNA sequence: TGTGCCAGCAGCACGCCGGGACAGTCAATCTATGGCTACACCTTC. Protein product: CASSTPGQSIYGYTF.

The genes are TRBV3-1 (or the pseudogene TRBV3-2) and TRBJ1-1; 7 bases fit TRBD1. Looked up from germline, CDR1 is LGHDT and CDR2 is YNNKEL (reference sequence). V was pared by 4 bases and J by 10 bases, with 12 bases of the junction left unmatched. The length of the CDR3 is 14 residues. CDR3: CASSRQGTLLIAFF. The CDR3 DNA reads TGTGCCAGCAGCCGACAGGGAACCCTTCTGATAGCTTTCTTT.

CDR3 residues: CASKGGYNEQFF. CDR3 DNA: TGTGCCAGCAAAGGGGGTTACAATGAGCAGTTCTTC. The genes are TRBV12-3 or TRBV12-4 and TRBJ2-1, with D tentatively TRBD1 (6 bases). CDR3 length: 12 amino acids. Trimming removed 7 bases from V and 4 bases from J, with 8 bases in between.

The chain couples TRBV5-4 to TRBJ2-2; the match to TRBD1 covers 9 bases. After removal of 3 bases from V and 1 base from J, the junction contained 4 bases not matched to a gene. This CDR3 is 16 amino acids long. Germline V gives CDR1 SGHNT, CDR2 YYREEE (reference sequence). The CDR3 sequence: CASSSRTGENTGELFF. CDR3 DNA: TGTGCCAGCAGCTCGCGGACAGGGGAGAACACCGGGGAGCTGTTTTTT.

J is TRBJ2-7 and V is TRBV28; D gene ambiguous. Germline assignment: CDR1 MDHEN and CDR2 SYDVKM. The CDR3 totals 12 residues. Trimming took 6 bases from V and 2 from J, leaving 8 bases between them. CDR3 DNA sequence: TGTGCCAGCAGCCAGCTAGCCTACGAGCAGTACTTC. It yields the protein CASSQLAYEQYF.

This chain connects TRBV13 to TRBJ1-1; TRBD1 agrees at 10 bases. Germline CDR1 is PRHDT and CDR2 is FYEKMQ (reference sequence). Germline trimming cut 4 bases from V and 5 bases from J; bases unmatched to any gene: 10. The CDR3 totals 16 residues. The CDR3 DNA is TGTGCCAGCAGCTCGAAGGGACAGGGGCGATTAACTGAAGCTTTCTTT. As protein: CASSSKGQGRLTEAFF.

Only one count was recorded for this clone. The DNA of the CDR3 is TGTGCCAGCAGCTTGGGTCCCCAGGTCTACGAGCAGTACTTC. It codes for CASSLGPQVYEQYF. The rearrangement links TRBV5-4 to TRBJ2-7; D uncertain. This CDR3 spans 14 amino acids. CDR1 SGHNT and CDR2 YYREEE come from the germline V gene (reference sequence). V was pared by 0 bases and J by 3 bases, with 10 bases between.

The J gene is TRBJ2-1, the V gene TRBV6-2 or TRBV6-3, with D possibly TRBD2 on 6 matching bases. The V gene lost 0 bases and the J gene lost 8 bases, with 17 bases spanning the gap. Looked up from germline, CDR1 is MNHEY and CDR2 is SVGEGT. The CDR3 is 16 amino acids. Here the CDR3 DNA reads TGTGCCAGCAGTTACTCTTCGAGGGAGGTCCGCGATGAGCAGTTCTTC. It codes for CASSYSSREVRDEQFF.

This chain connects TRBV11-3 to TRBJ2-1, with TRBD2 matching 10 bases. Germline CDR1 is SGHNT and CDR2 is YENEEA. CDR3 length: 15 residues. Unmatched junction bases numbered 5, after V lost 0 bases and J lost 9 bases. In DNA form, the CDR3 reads TGTGCCAGCAGCTTAGAGGCTAGCGGGAGAGGTGAGCAGTTCTTC. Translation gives CASSLEASGRGEQFF.

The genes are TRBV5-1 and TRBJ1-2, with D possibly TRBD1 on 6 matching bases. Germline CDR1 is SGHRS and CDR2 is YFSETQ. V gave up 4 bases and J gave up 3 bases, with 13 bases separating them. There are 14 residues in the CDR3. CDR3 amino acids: CASSPGQPDYGYTF. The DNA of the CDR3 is TGCGCCAGCAGCCCTGGACAGCCGGACTATGGCTACACCTTC.

For the CDR3, the DNA is TGCGCCAGCAGCTTGGACAGCTATTCACCCCTCCACTTT. Its protein product is CASSLDSYSPLHF. The gene calls are TRBV5-1 and TRBJ1-6, with D unclear. Per germline, CDR1 SGHRS and CDR2 YFSETQ. Trimming shortened V by 0 bases and J by 8 bases, and 6 bases separated the two germline ends. This CDR3 has 13 amino acids. The full variable domain, completed using reference TRBV5-1 and TRBJ1-6, is KAGVTQTPRYLIKTRGQQVTLSCSPISGHRSVSWYQQTPGQGLQFLFEYFSETQRNKGNFPGRFSGRQFSNSRSEMNVSTLELGDSALYLCASSLDSYSPLHFGNGTRLTVT.

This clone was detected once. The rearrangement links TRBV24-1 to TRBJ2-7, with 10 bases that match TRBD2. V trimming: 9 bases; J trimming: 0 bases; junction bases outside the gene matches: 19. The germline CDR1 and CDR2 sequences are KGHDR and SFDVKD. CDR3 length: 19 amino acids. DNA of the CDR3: TGTGCCACCCAACTAGATAGCGGGAGGTGGGGGAGGCGCTCCTACGAGCAGTACTTC. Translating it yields CATQLDSGRWGRRSYEQYF.

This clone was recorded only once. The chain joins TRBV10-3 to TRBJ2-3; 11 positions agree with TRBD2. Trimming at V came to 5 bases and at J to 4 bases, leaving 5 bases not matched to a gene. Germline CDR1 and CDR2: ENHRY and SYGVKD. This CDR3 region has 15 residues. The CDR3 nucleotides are TGTGCCATCAGTCTTAGCGGGAGGGCCCCAGATACGCAGTATTTT. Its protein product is CAISLSGRAPDTQYF.